This TCR beta chain was profiled in a study of neurological immune-mediated disorders. Germline V gene data show CDR1 as MNHEY and CDR2 as SVGAGI. The CDR3 has 13 residues. Unmatched junction bases numbered 3, after V lost 6 bases and J lost 5 bases. TCRdb re-derived calls from the 5' RACE reads in MiXCR, one entry per CDR3 protein. Of some 10,000 distinct CDR3 sequences listed, under 25% were seen once; the top ten hold approximately 50%. This clonotype was picked up many times. J is TRBJ1-5 and V is TRBV6-5, with 8 bases identical to TRBD1. The sequencing sample was made of CD8+ T cells from blood. The receptor's source is an older woman with HTLV-1-associated myelopathy (HAM/TSP). Here the CDR3 reads CASSPTGDQPQHF. The CDR3 DNA follows: TGTGCCAGCAGCCCGACAGGGGATCAGCCCCAGCATTTT.